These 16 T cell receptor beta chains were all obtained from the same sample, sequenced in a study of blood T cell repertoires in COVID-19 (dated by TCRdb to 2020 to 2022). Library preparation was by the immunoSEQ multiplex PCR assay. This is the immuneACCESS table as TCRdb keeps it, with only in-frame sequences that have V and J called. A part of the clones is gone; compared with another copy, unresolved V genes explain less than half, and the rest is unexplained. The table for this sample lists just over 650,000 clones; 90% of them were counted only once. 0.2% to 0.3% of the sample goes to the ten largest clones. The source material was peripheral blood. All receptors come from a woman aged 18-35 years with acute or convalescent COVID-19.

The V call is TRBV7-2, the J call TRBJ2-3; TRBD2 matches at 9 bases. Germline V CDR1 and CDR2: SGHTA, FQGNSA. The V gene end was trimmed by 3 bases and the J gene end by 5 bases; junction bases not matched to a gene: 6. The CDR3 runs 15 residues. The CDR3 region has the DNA TGTGCCAGCAGCTTCGGCGGGGGGGTAGGAGATACGCAGTATTTT. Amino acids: CASSFGGGVGDTQYF.

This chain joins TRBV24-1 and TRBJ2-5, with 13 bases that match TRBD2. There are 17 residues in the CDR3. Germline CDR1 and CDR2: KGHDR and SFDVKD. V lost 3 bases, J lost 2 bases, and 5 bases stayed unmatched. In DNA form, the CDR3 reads TGTGCCACCAGTGATAGGGGACTAGCGGGACCGCAAGAGACCCAGTACTTC. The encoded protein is CATSDRGLAGPQETQYF.

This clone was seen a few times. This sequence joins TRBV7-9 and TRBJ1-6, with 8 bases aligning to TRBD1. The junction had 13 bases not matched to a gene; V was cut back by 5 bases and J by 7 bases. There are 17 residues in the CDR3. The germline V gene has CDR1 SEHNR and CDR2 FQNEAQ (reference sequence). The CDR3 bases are TGTGCCAGCAGCCACCCCCCAGGGGGCCCCGGAAATTCACCCCTCCACTTT. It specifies CASSHPPGGPGNSPLHF.

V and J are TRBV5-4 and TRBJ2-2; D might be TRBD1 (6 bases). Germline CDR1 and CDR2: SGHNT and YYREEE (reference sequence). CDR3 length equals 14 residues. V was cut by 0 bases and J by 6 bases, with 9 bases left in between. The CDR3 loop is CASSLGSGAGELFF. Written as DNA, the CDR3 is TGTGCCAGCAGCTTGGGGTCAGGGGCCGGGGAGCTGTTTTTT.

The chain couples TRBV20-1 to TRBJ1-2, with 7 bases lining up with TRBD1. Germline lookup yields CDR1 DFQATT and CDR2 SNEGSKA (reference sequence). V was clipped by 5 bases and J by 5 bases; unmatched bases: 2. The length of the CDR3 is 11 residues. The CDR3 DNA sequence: TGCAGTGCTGGGACAGATTATGGCTACACCTTC. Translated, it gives CSAGTDYGYTF.

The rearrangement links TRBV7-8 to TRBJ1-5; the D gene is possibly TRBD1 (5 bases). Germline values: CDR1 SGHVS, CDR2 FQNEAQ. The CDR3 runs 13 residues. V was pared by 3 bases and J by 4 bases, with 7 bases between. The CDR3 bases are TGTGCCAGCAGCTTTGACAGAAATCAGCCCCAGCATTTT. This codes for CASSFDRNQPQHF.

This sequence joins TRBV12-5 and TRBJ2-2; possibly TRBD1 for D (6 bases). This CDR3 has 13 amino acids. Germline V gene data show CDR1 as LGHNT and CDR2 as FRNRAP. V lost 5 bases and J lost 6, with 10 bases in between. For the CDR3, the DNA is TGTGCTAGTGGTAAGACAGGTCCCGGGGAGCTGTTTTTT. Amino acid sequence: CASGKTGPGELFF.

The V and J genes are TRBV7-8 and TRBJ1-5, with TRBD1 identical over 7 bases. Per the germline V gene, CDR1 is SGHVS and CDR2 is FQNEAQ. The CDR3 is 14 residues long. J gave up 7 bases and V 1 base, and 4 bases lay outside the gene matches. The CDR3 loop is CASSLGQGGQPQHF. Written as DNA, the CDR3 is TGTGCCAGCAGCTTAGGACAGGGTGGGCAGCCCCAGCATTTT. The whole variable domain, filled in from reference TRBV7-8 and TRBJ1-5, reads GAGVSQSPRYKVAKRGQDVALRCDPISGHVSLFWYQQALGQGPEFLTYFQNEAQLDKSGLPSDRFFAERPEGSVSTLKIQRTQQEDSAVYLCASSLGQGGQPQHFGDGTRLSIL.

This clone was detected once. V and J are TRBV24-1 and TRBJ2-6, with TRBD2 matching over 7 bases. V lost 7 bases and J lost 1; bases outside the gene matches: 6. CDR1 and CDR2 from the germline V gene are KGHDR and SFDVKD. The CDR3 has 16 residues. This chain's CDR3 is CATRAGDPSGANVLTF. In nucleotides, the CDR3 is TGTGCCACCAGGGCGGGGGACCCTTCTGGGGCCAACGTCCTGACTTTC.

DNA for the CDR3: TGTGCCAGCAGTCATAGATGGGACACATACAATGAGCAGTTCTTC. Translation: CASSHRWDTYNEQFF. V is TRBV13 and J is TRBJ2-1, with a tentative D call TRBD1 (6 bases). Germline CDR1 reads PRHDT; CDR2 reads FYEKMQ (reference sequence). The V end was cut by 6 bases, the J end by 4 bases, with 16 bases between. CDR3 size: 15 residues.

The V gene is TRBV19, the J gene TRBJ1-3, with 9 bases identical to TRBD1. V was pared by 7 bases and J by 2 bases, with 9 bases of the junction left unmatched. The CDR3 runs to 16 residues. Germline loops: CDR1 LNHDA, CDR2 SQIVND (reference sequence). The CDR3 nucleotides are TGTGCCAGTAACCCTTACAGGGGGCCACCTGGAAACACCATATATTTT. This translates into CASNPYRGPPGNTIYF.

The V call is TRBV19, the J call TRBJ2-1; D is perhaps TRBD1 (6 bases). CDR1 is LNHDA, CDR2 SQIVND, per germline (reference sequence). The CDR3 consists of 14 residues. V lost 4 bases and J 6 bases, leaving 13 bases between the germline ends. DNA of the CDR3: TGTGCCAGTAGTAAAAGAGGACAGCCCAATGAGCAGTTCTTC. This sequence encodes CASSKRGQPNEQFF.

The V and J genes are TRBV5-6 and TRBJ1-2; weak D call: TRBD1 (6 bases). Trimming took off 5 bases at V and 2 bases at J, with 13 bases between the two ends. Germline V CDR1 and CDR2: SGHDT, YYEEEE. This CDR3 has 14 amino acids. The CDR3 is CASRLAGENYGYTF. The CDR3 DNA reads TGTGCCAGCAGGCTTGCAGGGGAGAACTATGGCTACACCTTC.

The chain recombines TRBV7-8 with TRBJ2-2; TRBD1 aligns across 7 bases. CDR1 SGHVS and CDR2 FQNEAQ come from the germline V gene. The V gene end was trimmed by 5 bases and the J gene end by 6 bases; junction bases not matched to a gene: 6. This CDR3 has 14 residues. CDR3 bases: TGTGCCAGCAGCGGTCAGGGGGTGGCCGGGGAGCTGTTTTTT. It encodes CASSGQGVAGELFF.

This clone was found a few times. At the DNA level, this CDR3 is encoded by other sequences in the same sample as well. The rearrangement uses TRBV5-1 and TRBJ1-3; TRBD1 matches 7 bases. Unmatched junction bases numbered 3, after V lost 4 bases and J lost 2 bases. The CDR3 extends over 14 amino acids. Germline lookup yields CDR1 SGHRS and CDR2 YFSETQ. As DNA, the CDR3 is TGCGCCAGCAGCCTGACAGGGACTGGAAACACCATATATTTT. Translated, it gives CASSLTGTGNTIYF.

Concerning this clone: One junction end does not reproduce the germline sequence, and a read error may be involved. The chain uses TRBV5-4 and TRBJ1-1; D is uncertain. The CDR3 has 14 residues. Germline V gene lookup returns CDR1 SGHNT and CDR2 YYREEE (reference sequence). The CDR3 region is CASSLGPMKTEAFF. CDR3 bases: TGTGCCAGCAGCTTGGGGCCCATGAAAACTGAAGCTTTCTTT.